This T cell receptor beta chain was retrieved from a study of early T cells in non-severe SARS-CoV-2 infection. The length of the CDR3 is 14 residues. Germline values: CDR1 SNHLY, CDR2 FYNNEI. Using its own MiXCR run on the 5' RACE reads, TCRdb lists one record per CDR3 protein. The sample gives 25,000 to 30,000 distinct CDR3 sequences, more than 4% of which show up once; over 9% is in the top ten. In its sample, this clonotype was seen many times. Germline is not matched at one junction end, which may reflect a read error. The chain employs TRBV2 and TRBJ1-1; D gene unclear. Sequencing was performed on whole blood. This TCR was sampled from an adult who was a healthcare worker with PCR-confirmed SARS-CoV-2 infection or an uninfected control (not recorded which). CDR3 in DNA: TGTGCCAGCACCTTCGACACGGGGAACACTGAAGCCTTCTTT. It specifies CASTFDTGNTEAFF.